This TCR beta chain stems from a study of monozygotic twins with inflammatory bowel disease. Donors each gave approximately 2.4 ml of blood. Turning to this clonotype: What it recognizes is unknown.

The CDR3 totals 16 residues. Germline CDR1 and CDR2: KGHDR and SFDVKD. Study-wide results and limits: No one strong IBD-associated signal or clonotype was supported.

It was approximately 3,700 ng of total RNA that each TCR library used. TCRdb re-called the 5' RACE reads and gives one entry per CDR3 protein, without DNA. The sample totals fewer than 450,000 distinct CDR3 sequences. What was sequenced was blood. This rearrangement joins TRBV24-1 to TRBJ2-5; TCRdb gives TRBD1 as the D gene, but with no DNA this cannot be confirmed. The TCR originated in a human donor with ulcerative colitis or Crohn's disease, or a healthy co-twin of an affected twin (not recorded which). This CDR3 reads CATSDFSSAGGETQYF.